The 5 T cell receptor beta chains in this list originate from one sample, sequenced in a study of shared clonotypes between healthy human individuals. The repertoire was sequenced with immunoSEQ multiplex PCR; TCRdb's copy has only in-frame clones and lacks some. Among about 2 million clones, about 95% were seen once, and the ten largest hold about 1.1%. Naive CD8 cells lacked CD45RO and underwent positive selection for CCR7, leaving out terminally differentiated effector memory CD45RA+ cells. The material sequenced was naive CD8+ T cells sorted from blood. These receptors originate from a young man in good health.

This chain joins TRBV6-5 and TRBJ2-1, with 9 bases identical to TRBD2. Germline assignment: CDR1 MNHEY and CDR2 SVGAGI. CDR3 length: 16 residues. The trim removed 0 bases at V and 7 bases at J, leaving 7 bases unmatched. In DNA form, the CDR3 reads TGTGCCAGCAGTTACTCGTCGGGACTAGCTTGGAATGAGCAGTTCTTC. It yields the protein CASSYSSGLAWNEQFF.

The chain carries TRBV7-9 and TRBJ1-3, with D tentatively TRBD1 (6 bases). V was cut by 5 bases and J by 0 bases, with 11 bases left in between. Looked up from germline, CDR1 is SEHNR and CDR2 is FQNEAQ (reference sequence). The CDR3 contains 15 residues. The CDR3 loop reads CASSLRGNSGNTIYF. The DNA of the CDR3 is TGTGCCAGCAGCCTCAGGGGTAACTCTGGAAACACCATATATTTT. Using reference TRBV7-9 and TRBJ1-3 for the parts outside the CDR3, the full variable domain is DTGVSQNPRHKITKRGQNVTFRCDPISEHNRLYWYRQTLGQGPEFLTYFQNEAQLEKSRLLSDRFSAERPKGSFSTLEIQRTEQGDSAMYLCASSLRGNSGNTIYFGEGSWLTVV.

The chain links TRBV7-9 to TRBJ2-1; TRBD2 matches 10 bases. This CDR3 comprises 17 residues. From germline, CDR1 is SEHNR and CDR2 FQNEAQ (reference sequence). Trimming took 5 bases from V and 0 from J; bases not matched to a gene: 7. DNA of the CDR3: TGTGCCAGCAGCCCGCGGACTAGCGGAAGCTCCTACAATGAGCAGTTCTTC. Translated, it gives CASSPRTSGSSYNEQFF. Full variable domain (outside the CDR3, taken from reference TRBV7-9 and TRBJ2-1): DTGVSQNPRHKITKRGQNVTFRCDPISEHNRLYWYRQTLGQGPEFLTYFQNEAQLEKSRLLSDRFSAERPKGSFSTLEIQRTEQGDSAMYLCASSPRTSGSSYNEQFFGPGTRLTVL.

Comments on this clone: The sample holds other DNA sequences that translate to the same CDR3. The chain recombines TRBV11-2 with TRBJ2-7; D gene uncertain. The CDR3 spans 13 residues. Germline V gene data show CDR1 as SGHAT and CDR2 as FQNNGV. With 1 base removed from V and 6 bases from J, the gap between germline ends came to 10 bases. The CDR3 here is CASSLVGQGEQYF. Written as DNA, the CDR3 is TGTGCCAGCAGCTTAGTTGGGCAAGGCGAGCAGTACTTC.

This clone was seen a single time. This rearrangement joins TRBV11-2 to TRBJ2-1; TRBD2 agrees at 10 bases. The CDR3 spans 16 residues. V trimming: 1 base; J trimming: 3 bases; junction bases outside the gene matches: 3. The germline gives CDR1 SGHAT, CDR2 FQNNGV. CDR3 sequence: CASSLGGLAVYNEQFF. In DNA form, the CDR3 reads TGTGCCAGCAGCTTAGGAGGACTAGCGGTCTACAATGAGCAGTTCTTC.